Below are 10 T cell receptor beta chains sequenced from a single sample in a study of blood T cell repertoires in COVID-19. The repertoire was sequenced with immunoSEQ multiplex PCR; TCRdb's copy has only in-frame clones and lacks some. Seen here are 180,000 or so clones, 85% to 90% observed once, and the top ten hold 7.5% to 9.5%. The source material was peripheral blood. The source of these receptors is a woman aged 60-75 years with acute or convalescent COVID-19.

The chain is built from TRBV6-5 and TRBJ2-2; D gene unclear. Trimming took off 8 bases at V and 7 bases at J, with 17 bases between the two ends. The germline CDR1 and CDR2 sequences are MNHEY and SVGAGI. The CDR3 runs to 14 residues. The CDR3: CASRGNAPVGELFF. The CDR3 DNA reads TGTGCCAGCCGAGGTAACGCCCCGGTCGGGGAGCTGTTTTTT.

The chain couples TRBV5-1 to TRBJ1-2; 8 positions agree with TRBD1. CDR1 and CDR2 from the germline V gene are SGHRS and YFSETQ. The junction had 7 bases not matched to a gene; V was cut back by 4 bases and J by 8 bases. The CDR3 is made up of 13 amino acids. CDR3 sequence (DNA): TGCGCCAGCAGCCTACTGACAGGGGAAGGCTACACCTTC. Amino acids: CASSLLTGEGYTF.

The chain carries TRBV7-3 and TRBJ2-2, with D possibly being TRBD2 (5 bases). Germline V lookup: CDR1 SGHTA, CDR2 FQGTGA. V lost 0 bases to trimming and J lost 3 bases, with 8 bases between them. CDR3 size: 15 residues. The CDR3 is CASSLTRAHTGELFF. CDR3 in DNA: TGTGCCAGCAGCTTAACGCGGGCCCACACCGGGGAGCTGTTTTTT.

This chain connects TRBV19 to TRBJ2-2, with 11 bases that match TRBD2. Germline assignment: CDR1 LNHDA and CDR2 SQIVND (reference sequence). The V and J ends lost 8 bases and 3 bases, in that order; junction bases with no gene match: 2. The CDR3 spans 14 residues. The CDR3 DNA reads as TGTGCCAGTCGGGGACTAGCGGACACCGGGGAGCTGTTTTTT. Translated, it gives CASRGLADTGELFF.

The V and J genes are TRBV7-2 and TRBJ1-4; perhaps TRBD1 as D (6 bases). V was clipped by 4 bases and J by 3 bases, with 6 bases between them. Germline lookup yields CDR1 SGHTA and CDR2 FQGNSA. There are 13 residues in the CDR3. The CDR3 spells CASSWTANEKLFF. The CDR3 region has the DNA TGTGCCAGCAGCTGGACAGCTAATGAAAAACTGTTTTTT.

This chain joins TRBV7-9 and TRBJ2-7; D perhaps matches TRBD2 (5 bases). The CDR3 runs 15 residues. Germline assignment: CDR1 SEHNR and CDR2 FQNEAQ (reference sequence). V was trimmed by 6 bases and J by 7 bases, leaving 22 bases between them. CDR3 bases: TGTGCCAGCAGGACCGACTGGGCCGGAGGTGGGGAGCAGTACTTC. It codes for CASRTDWAGGGEQYF.

This chain links TRBV5-1 with TRBJ1-4, with TRBD1 matching over 7 bases. The CDR3 loop spans 16 amino acids. V dropped 4 bases and J dropped 3; count of bases not matched to a gene: 9. Germline CDR1 is SGHRS and CDR2 is YFSETQ. The CDR3 here is CASSTGDRAANEKLFF. DNA of the CDR3: TGCGCCAGCAGCACCGGAGACAGGGCTGCTAATGAAAAACTGTTTTTT.

This clone was seen a single time. J is TRBJ2-1 and V is TRBV24-1; TRBD2 matches at 12 bases. This CDR3 contains 16 residues. Germline CDR1 KGHDR, CDR2 SFDVKD. With V trimmed by 3 bases and J by 4 bases, 3 bases remained unmatched. DNA for the CDR3: TGTGCCACCAGTGATGCGCTAGCGGGAGGGTACAATGAGCAGTTCTTC. Translating gives CATSDALAGGYNEQFF.

Turning to this clone: Sequence at one end of the junction differs from germline and may be a read error. The CDR3 nucleotides read TGTGCTAGCAGCTTAGCGGGGGGTGAGCAGTTCTTC. Encoded protein: CASSLAGGEQFF. V is TRBV7-7 and J is TRBJ2-1, with TRBD2 matching 10 bases. The CDR3 runs to 12 residues. Germline loops: CDR1 SSHAT, CDR2 FNYEAQ (reference sequence).

This rearrangement joins TRBV5-1 to TRBJ1-1; the match to TRBD1 covers 10 bases. The CDR3 sequence is 15 residues long. Looked up from germline, CDR1 is SGHRS and CDR2 is YFSETQ. Trimming at V came to 4 bases and at J to 0 bases, leaving 3 bases not matched to a gene. The CDR3 sequence is CASSGQGGMNTEAFF. In nucleotides, the CDR3 is TGCGCCAGCAGCGGACAGGGGGGGATGAACACTGAAGCTTTCTTT.